These 5 T cell receptor beta chains were sequenced from one sample in a study of blood T cell repertoires in COVID-19. Measured with immunoSEQ multiplex PCR; TCRdb has only the in-frame clones, and not every one. The sample holds 300,000 to 350,000 clones, roughly 90% seen once. The source material was PBMCs or T cells enriched from blood (not recorded which). The receptors derive from a woman between 25 and 40 years old who had been exposed to COVID-19.

The chain carries TRBV7-9 and TRBJ1-2; D perhaps matches TRBD1 (6 bases). The CDR3 has 14 amino acids. Per the germline V gene, CDR1 is SEHNR and CDR2 is FQNEAQ (reference sequence). Trimming took off 5 bases at V and 4 bases at J, with 14 bases between the two ends. The CDR3 nucleotides are TGTGCCAGCAGCGGGGACACCGCGGTCTATGGCTACACCTTC. It translates to CASSGDTAVYGYTF. The full variable domain, with the rest looked up from reference TRBV7-9 and TRBJ1-2, is DTGVSQNPRHKITKRGQNVTFRCDPISEHNRLYWYRQTLGQGPEFLTYFQNEAQLEKSRLLSDRFSAERPKGSFSTLEIQRTEQGDSAMYLCASSGDTAVYGYTFGSGTRLTVV.

V is TRBV28 and J is TRBJ2-3; TRBD2 aligns across 14 bases. The germline V gene has CDR1 MDHEN and CDR2 SYDVKM. Losses at the gene ends were 2 bases for V and 3 bases for J; bases not matched to a gene: 7. This CDR3 comprises 18 residues. This chain's CDR3 is CASSLGPGLAGETDTQYF. CDR3 coding DNA: TGTGCCAGCAGTTTAGGTCCGGGACTAGCGGGAGAGACAGATACGCAGTATTTT.

The V gene is TRBV5-1, the J gene TRBJ2-3; a weak D match, TRBD1 (6 bases). The CDR3 length is 14 residues. The V end lost 2 bases, the J end lost 2 bases, and 9 bases lay between the germline ends. From germline, CDR1 is SGHRS and CDR2 YFSETQ. The CDR3 here is CASSLRQVTDTQYF. The CDR3 nucleotides read TGCGCCAGCAGCTTACGACAGGTCACAGATACGCAGTATTTT.

This sequence joins TRBV11-3 and TRBJ2-7; no reliable D call. CDR3 length: 12 amino acids. Germline CDR1 and CDR2: SGHNT and YENEEA. V lost 3 bases and J lost 0, with 3 bases in between. CDR3: CASSFNSYEQYF. CDR3 DNA sequence: TGTGCCAGCAGCTTCAACTCCTACGAGCAGTACTTC.

The V and J genes are TRBV6-6 and TRBJ1-4; D perhaps matches TRBD1 (6 bases). The CDR3 contains 14 residues. Germline values: CDR1 MNHNY, CDR2 SVGAGI (reference sequence). V lost 7 bases and J 4 bases, leaving 13 bases between the germline ends. The CDR3 DNA sequence: TGTGCCAGCACCTTGACAGGAGATAATGAAAAACTGTTTTTT. Protein product: CASTLTGDNEKLFF.